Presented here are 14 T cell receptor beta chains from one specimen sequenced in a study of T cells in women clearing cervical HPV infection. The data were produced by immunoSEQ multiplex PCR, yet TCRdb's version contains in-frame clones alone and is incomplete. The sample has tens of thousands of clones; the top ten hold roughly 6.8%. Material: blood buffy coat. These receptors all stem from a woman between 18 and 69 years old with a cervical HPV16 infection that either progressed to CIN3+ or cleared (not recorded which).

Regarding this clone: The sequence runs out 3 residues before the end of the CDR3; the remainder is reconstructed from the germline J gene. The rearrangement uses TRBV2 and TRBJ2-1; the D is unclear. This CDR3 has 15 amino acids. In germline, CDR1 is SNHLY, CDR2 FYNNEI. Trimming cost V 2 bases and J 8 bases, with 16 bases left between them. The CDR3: CASSEKAHTNHEQFF. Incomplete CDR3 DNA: TGTGCCAGCAGTGAAAAGGCTCATACGAACCATGAG.

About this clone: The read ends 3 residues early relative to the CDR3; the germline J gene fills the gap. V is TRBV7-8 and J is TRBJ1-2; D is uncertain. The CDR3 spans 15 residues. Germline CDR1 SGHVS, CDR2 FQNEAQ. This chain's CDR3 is CASSFWTSGSYDYTF. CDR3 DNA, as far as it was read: TGTGCCAGCAGCTTCTGGACTAGCGGCTCCTACGAC.

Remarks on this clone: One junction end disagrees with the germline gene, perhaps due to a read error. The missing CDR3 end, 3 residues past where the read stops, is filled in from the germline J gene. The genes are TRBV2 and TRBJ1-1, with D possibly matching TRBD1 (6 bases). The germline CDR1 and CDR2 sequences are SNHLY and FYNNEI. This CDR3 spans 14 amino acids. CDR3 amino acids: CAGRVDRVNTEAFF. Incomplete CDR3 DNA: TGTGCCGGCAGGGTGGACAGAGTGAACACTGAA.

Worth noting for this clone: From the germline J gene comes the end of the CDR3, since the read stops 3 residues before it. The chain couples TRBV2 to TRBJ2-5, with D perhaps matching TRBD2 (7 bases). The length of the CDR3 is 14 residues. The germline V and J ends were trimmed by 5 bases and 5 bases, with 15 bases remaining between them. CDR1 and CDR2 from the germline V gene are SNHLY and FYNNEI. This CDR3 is CASSSKGEGETQYF. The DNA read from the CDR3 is TGTGCCAGCAGTTCTAAGGGGGAGGGGGAGACC.

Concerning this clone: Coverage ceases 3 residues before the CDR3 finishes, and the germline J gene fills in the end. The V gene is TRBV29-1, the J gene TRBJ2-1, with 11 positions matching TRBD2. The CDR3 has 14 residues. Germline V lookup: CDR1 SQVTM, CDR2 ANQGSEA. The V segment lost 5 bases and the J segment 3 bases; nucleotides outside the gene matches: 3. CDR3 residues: CSVLGLADYNEQFF. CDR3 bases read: TGCAGCGTTCTGGGACTAGCGGACTACAATGAG.

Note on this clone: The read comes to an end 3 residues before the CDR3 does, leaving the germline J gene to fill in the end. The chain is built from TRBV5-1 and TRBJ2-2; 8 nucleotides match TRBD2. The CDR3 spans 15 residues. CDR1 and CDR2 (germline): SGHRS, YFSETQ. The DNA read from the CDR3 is TGCGCCAGCAGCTCGGCGGGGGGAAGTTTTGAAAAG. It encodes CASSSAGGSFEK. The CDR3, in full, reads CASSSAGGSFEKLFF. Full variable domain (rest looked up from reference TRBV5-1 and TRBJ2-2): KAGVTQTPRYLIKTRGQQVTLSCSPISGHRSVSWYQQTPGQGLQFLFEYFSETQRNKGNFPGRFSGRQFSNSRSEMNVSTLELGDSALYLCASSSAGGSFEKLFFGEGSRLTVL.

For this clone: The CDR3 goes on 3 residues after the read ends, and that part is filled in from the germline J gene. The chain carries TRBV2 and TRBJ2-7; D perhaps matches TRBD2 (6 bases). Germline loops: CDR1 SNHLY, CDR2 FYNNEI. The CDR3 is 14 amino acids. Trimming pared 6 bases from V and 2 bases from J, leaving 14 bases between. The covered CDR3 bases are TGTGCCAGCAGGCCCGGGACTTTGGCCTACGAG. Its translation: CASRPGTLAYE. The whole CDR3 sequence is CASRPGTLAYEQYF.

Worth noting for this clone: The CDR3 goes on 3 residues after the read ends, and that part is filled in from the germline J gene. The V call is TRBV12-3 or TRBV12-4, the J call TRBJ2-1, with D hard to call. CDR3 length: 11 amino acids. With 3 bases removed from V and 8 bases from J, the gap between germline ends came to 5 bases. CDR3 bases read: TGTGCCAGCAGTTTGGTAGATGAG. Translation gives CASSLVDE. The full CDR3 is CASSLVDEQFF.

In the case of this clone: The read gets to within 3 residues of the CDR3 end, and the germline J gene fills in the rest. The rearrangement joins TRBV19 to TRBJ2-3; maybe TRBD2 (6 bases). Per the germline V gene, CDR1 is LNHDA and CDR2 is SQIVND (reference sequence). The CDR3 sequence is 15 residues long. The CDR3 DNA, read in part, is TGTGCCAGTGCCACCGGCGGGATGGGCAATCAGCCG. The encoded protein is CASATGGMGNQP. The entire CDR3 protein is CASATGGMGNQPQYF.

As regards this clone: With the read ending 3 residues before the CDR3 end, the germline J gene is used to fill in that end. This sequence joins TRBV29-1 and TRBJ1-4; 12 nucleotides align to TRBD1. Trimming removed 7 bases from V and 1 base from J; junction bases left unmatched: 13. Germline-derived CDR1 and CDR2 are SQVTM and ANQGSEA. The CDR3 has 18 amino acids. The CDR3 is CSANPGQGAILTNEKLFF. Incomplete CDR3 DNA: TGCAGCGCTAACCCGGGACAGGGGGCGATTTTAACTAATGAAAAA.

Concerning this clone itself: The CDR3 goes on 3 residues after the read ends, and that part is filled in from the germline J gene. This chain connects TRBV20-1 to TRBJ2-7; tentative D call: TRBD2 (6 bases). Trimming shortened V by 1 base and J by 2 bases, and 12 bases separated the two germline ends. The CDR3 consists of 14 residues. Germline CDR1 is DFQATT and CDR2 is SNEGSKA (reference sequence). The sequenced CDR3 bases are TGCAGTGCTAGAGTGGGAGGAGGGGCCTACGAG. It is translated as CSARVGGGAYE. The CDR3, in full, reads CSARVGGGAYEQYF.

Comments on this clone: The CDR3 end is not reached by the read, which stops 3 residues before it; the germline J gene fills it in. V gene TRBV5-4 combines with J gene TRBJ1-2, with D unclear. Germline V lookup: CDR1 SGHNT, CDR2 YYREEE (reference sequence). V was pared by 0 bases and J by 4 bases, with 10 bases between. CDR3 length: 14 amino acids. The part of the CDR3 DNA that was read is TGTGCCAGCAGCTTGGCCGCGGGATCCTATGGC. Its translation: CASSLAAGSYG. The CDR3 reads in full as CASSLAAGSYGYTF.

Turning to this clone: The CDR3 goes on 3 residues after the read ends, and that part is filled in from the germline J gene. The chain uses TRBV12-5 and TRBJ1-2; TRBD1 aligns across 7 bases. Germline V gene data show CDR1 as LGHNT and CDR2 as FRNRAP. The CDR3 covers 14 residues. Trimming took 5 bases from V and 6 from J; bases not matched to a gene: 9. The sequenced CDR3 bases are TGTGCTAGTGGTCCGTCCGGGACAGATAATGGC. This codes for CASGPSGTDNG. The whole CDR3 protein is CASGPSGTDNGYTF.

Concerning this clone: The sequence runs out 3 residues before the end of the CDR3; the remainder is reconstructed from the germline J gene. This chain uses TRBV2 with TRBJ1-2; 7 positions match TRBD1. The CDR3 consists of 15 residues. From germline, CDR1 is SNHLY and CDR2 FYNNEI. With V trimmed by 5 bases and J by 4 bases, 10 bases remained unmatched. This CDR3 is CASSLRRGRGYGYTF. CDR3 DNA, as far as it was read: TGTGCCAGCAGTCTAAGAAGGGGGCGCGGCTATGGC.